This T cell receptor beta chain was identified in a study of T cell responses to AZD1222 COVID-19 vaccine. Generated by immunoSEQ multiplex PCR, the TCRdb table keeps only in-frame clones and is missing some. This table holds tens of thousands of clones, 86% found once. Germline CDR1 MNHEY, CDR2 SVGEGT. J gave up 2 bases and V 2 bases, and 12 bases lay outside the gene matches. The CDR3 extends over 19 amino acids. This sequence joins TRBV6-2 or TRBV6-3 and TRBJ2-1, with 10 bases identical to TRBD2. The source of this sequence is an adult in good health. The input for sequencing was peripheral blood, taken on day 0 of AZD1222 vaccination. This CDR3 reads CASSYTTSGIRRTYNEQFF. In DNA, the CDR3 is TGTGCCAGCAGTTACACTACTAGCGGGATACGAAGGACCTACAATGAGCAGTTCTTC.